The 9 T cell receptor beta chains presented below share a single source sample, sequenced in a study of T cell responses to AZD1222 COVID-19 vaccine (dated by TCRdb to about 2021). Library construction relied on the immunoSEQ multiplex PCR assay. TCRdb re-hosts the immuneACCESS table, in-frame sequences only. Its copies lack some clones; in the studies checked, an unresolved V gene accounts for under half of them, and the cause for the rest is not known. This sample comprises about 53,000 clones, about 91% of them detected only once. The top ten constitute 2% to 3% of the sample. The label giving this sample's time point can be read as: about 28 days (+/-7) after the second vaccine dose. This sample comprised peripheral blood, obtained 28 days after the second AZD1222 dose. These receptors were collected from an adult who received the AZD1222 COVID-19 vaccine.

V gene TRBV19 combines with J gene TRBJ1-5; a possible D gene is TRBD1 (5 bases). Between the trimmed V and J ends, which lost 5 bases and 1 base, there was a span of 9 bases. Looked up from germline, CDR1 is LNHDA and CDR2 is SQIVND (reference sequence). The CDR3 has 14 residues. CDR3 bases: TGTGCCAGTAGTGGGACCGGGAGCAATCAGCCCCAGCATTTT. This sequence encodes CASSGTGSNQPQHF.

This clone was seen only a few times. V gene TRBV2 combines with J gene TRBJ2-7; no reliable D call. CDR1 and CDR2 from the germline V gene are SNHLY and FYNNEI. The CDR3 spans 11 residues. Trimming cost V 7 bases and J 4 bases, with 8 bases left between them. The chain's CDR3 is CASTTEYEQYF. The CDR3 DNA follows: TGTGCCAGCACGACGGAGTACGAGCAGTACTTC. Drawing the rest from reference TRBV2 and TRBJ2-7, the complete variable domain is EPEVTQTPSHQVTQMGQEVILRCVPISNHLYFYWYRQILGQKVEFLVSFYNNEISEKSEIFDDQFSVERPDGSNFTLKIRSTKLEDSAMYFCASTTEYEQYFGPGTRLTVT.

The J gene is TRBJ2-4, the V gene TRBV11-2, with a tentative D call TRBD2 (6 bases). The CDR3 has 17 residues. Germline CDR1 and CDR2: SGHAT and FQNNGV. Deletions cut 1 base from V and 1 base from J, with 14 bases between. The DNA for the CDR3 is TGTGCCAGCAGCTTAGGAGCCAGCGGGTGGGCCAAAAACATTCAGTACTTC. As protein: CASSLGASGWAKNIQYF.

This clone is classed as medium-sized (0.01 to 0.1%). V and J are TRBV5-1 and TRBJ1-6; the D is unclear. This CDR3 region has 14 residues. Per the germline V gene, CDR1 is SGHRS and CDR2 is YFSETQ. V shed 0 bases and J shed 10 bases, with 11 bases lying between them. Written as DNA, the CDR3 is TGCGCCAGCAGCTTGGGGTCGACGGAGTCACCCCTCCACTTT. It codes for CASSLGSTESPLHF. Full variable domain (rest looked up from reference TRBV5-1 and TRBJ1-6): KAGVTQTPRYLIKTRGQQVTLSCSPISGHRSVSWYQQTPGQGLQFLFEYFSETQRNKGNFPGRFSGRQFSNSRSEMNVSTLELGDSALYLCASSLGSTESPLHFGNGTRLTVT.

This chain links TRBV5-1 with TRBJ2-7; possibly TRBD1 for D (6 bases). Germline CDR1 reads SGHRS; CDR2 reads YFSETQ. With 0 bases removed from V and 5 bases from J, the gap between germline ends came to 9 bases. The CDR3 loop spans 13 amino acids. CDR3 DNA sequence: TGCGCCAGCAGCTTGGGGGGGCTGGACGAGCAGTACTTC. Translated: CASSLGGLDEQYF.

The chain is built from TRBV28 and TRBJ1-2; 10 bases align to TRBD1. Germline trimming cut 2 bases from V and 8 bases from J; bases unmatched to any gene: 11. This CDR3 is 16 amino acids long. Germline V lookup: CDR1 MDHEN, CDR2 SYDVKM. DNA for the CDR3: TGTGCCAGCAGTTTAGCCCCGGACAGGGGGATACGGGGCTACACCTTC. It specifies CASSLAPDRGIRGYTF.

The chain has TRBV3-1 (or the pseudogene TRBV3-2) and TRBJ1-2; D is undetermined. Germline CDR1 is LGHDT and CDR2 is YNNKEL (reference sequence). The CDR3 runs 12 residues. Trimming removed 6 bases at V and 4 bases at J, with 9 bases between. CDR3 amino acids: CASRGRTYGYTF. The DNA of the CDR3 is TGTGCCAGCAGGGGGAGAACCTATGGCTACACCTTC.

CDR3 nucleotide sequence: TGTGCCAGTAGTGTAGGTACGAGGTTGGTGAACACTGAAGCTTTCTTT. It is translated as CASSVGTRLVNTEAFF. The V gene is TRBV19, the J gene TRBJ1-1; D unclear. Trimming stripped 5 bases from V and 0 bases from J, with 16 bases between. CDR3 length: 16 amino acids. CDR1 and CDR2 from the germline V gene are LNHDA and SQIVND (reference sequence).

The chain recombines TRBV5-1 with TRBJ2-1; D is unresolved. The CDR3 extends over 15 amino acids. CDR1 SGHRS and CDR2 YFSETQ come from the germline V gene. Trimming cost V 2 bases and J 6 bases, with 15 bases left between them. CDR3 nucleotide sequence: TGCGCCAGCAGCTTTCTGGGCCAAGGCCCCAATGAGCAGTTCTTC. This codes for CASSFLGQGPNEQFF.